This TCR beta chain was captured in a study of cytomegalovirus exposure and HLA in healthy donors. PCR involved 60 Vbeta and 13 Jbeta primers. Using immunoSEQ multiplex PCR, the repertoire was profiled, and TCRdb retains in-frame clones only, with some absent. The specimen's table records 50,000 to 55,000 clones. Germline V gene sequence: CDR1 SQVTM, CDR2 ANQGSEA. The junction had 8 bases not matched to a gene; V was cut back by 1 base and J by 6 bases. This CDR3 spans 15 amino acids. The sample comprised PBMCs. This rearrangement joins TRBV29-1 to TRBJ1-2; TRBD1 agrees at 10 bases. This TCR came from a woman in her fifties or sixties in good health and CMV-seropositive. The DNA of the CDR3 is TGCAGCGTTGAAGCTAAGGGACAGGGGTTAAATGGCTACACCTTC. Residues: CSVEAKGQGLNGYTF.